The TCR beta chain under discussion was sequenced for a study of OX40 agonist ivuxolimab in advanced cancers. TCRdb's copy holds only in-frame clones and misses some; the assay was immunoSEQ multiplex PCR. The table records 65,000 to 75,000 clones, approximately 84% of them present only once. Germline CDR1 and CDR2: SGHRS and YFSETQ. The CDR3 runs 13 residues. V lost 0 bases, J lost 2 bases, and 5 bases lay in between. This TCR derives from an adult with an advanced solid tumor such as melanoma, head and neck, liver or kidney cancer. This chain joins TRBV5-1 and TRBJ1-1; no definite D call. The material was CD4+ or CD8+ T cells sorted from blood, obtained in a trial of the OX40 agonist ivuxolimab. CDR3 sequence: CASSLEPNTEAFF. Here the CDR3 DNA reads TGCGCCAGCAGCTTGGAACCAAACACTGAAGCTTTCTTT.